This TCR beta chain was captured by sequencing in a study of radiation and T cells in renal cell carcinoma. Germline V gives CDR1 MGHRA, CDR2 YSYEKL. The CDR3 runs to 16 residues. J gave up 4 bases and V 6 bases, and 7 bases lay outside the gene matches. Findings of the study overall: Without pretreatment biopsies, baseline tumor clonotype presence was undetermined. From baseline, blood top tumor clonotypes peaked at 2 weeks post-radiation.

A word on this clone: The antigen is undetermined.

The table came from immunoSEQ multiplex PCR; TCRdb's copy has only in-frame clones and leaves some out. The sample includes 140,000 to 150,000 clones, approximately 86% of them seen just once. The time point here: blood 4 weeks post-SBRT, at nephrectomy. Treatment in this sample: 15 Gy SBRT to primary tumor, nephrectomy 4 weeks later. The sequencing used blood, collected from a patient whose treatment included radiotherapy and nephrectomy. This receptor was obtained from a woman aged 45-65 years with renal cell carcinoma. V is TRBV4-1 and J is TRBJ2-3; 13 bases agree with TRBD2. The CDR3 protein is CASRRTGTSGADTQYF. The CDR3 DNA is TGCGCCAGCAGGCGAACCGGGACTAGCGGGGCAGATACGCAGTATTTT.